This T cell receptor (beta chain) originates from a study of T cell changes during pregnancy in multiple sclerosis. Assay: immunoSEQ multiplex PCR; the TCRdb copy retains only in-frame clones and omits some. The sample records tens of thousands of clones, roughly nine tenths being singletons. The sample here was CD4+ T cells from peripheral blood mononuclear cells, taken in the third trimester of pregnancy. The origin of this receptor is a female donor in good health, enrolled as a control in a pregnancy study.

CDR3 residues: CASSVRSGESYNEQFF. Written as DNA, the CDR3 is TGTGCCAGCAGCGTACGGTCGGGAGAGAGCTACAATGAGCAGTTCTTC. V and J are TRBV9 and TRBJ2-1, with D perhaps TRBD2 (6 bases). Per the germline V gene, CDR1 is SGDLS and CDR2 is YYNGEE. Trimming stripped 1 base from V and 3 bases from J, with 14 bases between. The CDR3 is 16 residues long. Variable domain in full (rest from reference TRBV9 and TRBJ2-1): DSGVTQTPKHLITATGQRVTLRCSPRSGDLSVYWYQQSLDQGLQFLIQYYNGEERAKGNILERFSAQQFPDLHSELNLSSLELGDSALYFCASSVRSGESYNEQFFGPGTRLTVL.